This T cell receptor (beta chain) was captured by sequencing in a study of blood T cell repertoires in COVID-19. Study context: Sample material is recorded as cDNA or gDNA derived from T cells, B-cell-depleted T cells, or PBMCs.

Germline CDR1 and CDR2: MGHRA and YSYEKL. The CDR3 is 14 residues long. The germline V and J ends were trimmed by 0 bases and 1 base, with 6 bases remaining between them. Original methodology: It was from reference gene primer amplification that nucleated cell counts were estimated. Profiling relied on immunoSEQ multiplex PCR, and the TCRdb table lists in-frame clones only, not all of them. Clonal size and the V and J genes are those of that table, whereas D and trimming came from the DNA. In the table there are around 140,000 clones, over 70% of which are singletons. This clone was observed a handful of times.

This receptor was identified in a woman aged 50 to 60 with acute or convalescent COVID-19. This chain uses TRBV4-1 with TRBJ1-1; D gene ambiguous. What was sequenced was peripheral blood. CDR3 protein: CASSQDIGNTEAFF. CDR3 in DNA: TGCGCCAGCAGCCAAGATATCGGGAACACTGAAGCTTTCTTT.